This section outlines one TCR beta chain sequence together with its context. No antigen is known for it. No base quality values were provided; no much bigger clone lies one nucleotide off. In the prospective study, participants were roughly 18 to 95 years old, resided in 20 to 30 geographic areas of the United States, and were enrolled through a virtual design. Cohort assignment in the prospective study relied on participant-reported clinical history from a screening survey and a study questionnaire. Recovered participants in ImmuneRACE Cohort 3 were defined as having two consecutive negative NP/OP PCR tests, clearance from a healthcare professional, or resolution of symptoms. Mobile phlebotomists in the prospective study collected whole blood, serum and a nasopharyngeal or oropharyngeal swab from every participant. Over a roughly two-month period, participants in the prospective study had the option of providing additional blood draws and questionnaires. Before DNA extraction, prospective study blood samples were shipped either frozen or at room temperature.

TCRbeta CDR3 regions were amplified from genomic DNA by means of the immunoSEQ Assay, a bias-controlled multiplex PCR. The paper's data handling went like this. The number of nucleated cells in each sample was estimated from the amplification of reference gene primers within the assay. Sequence reads were collapsed and filtered to measure the absolute abundance of every unique TCRbeta CDR3 rearrangement. For each sample, productive Simpson clonality was calculated by taking the square root of Simpson's diversity index across productive rearrangements. The table was pulled from immuneACCESS by TCRdb, which kept in-frame rearrangements only. Such tables lose some clones; where checked, under half of the loss comes from unresolved V genes, and the rest has no known cause. That table is the source of V, J and clone size, and D and trimming were worked out from the DNA. This sample gives 60,000 to 70,000 clones in total; around nine tenths of them show up just once. The top ten hold around 9.1% of the sample.

This sample was included in a study of blood T cell repertoires in COVID-19 (dated by TCRdb to 2019 to 2021). In terms of the full investigation: Collaborator samples came from the United States, Italy and Spain and covered acute and convalescent phases of COVID-19. The prospective study material was composed of cDNA or gDNA derived from T cells, B-cell-depleted T cells, or PBMCs. Subjects who had been exposed to COVID-19, were actively infected with it, or had recovered from it provided the deeply sampled blood TCRbeta repertoires that made up the dataset. The repertoires were made available in a free public database intended to serve as a resource for research on the immune response to SARS-CoV-2. Samples came from the ongoing ImmuneRACE study (first 160 participants) plus 1,254 subjects from 6 global collaborators. The sample metadata nearly always contained a de-identified subject ID, COVID-19 status, age in years and sex. Where available, HLA class I and class II types were taken from metadata supplied by the sample provider and were not determined by assay-based typing. General study outcomes and caveats: The amount of clinical and demographic metadata varied by source and participant and was provided uncurated.

Inclusive of the bounding cysteine and phenylalanine, the CDR3 is 16 residues long. CDR3 DNA is the only sequence kept; it has 48 bases, read in frame from the first base. Clipping removes 5 bases from V and 8 bases from J, with 14 as the unmatched junction base count. According to the germline V gene (reference sequence), CDR1 reads MNHEY and CDR2 reads SMNVEV. The rearrangement joined TRBV27 to TRBJ2-7, and 11 junction bases match TRBD2. The TCR comes from a middle-aged woman who had recovered from COVID-19. The sequenced material came from PBMCs or T cells enriched from blood (not recorded which). The DNA sequence is as follows: TGTGCCAGCAGTGTTTTACCAGGGCTAGCGGGGGGCCAGCAGTACTTC. Translated, it reads CASSVLPGLAGGQQYF.